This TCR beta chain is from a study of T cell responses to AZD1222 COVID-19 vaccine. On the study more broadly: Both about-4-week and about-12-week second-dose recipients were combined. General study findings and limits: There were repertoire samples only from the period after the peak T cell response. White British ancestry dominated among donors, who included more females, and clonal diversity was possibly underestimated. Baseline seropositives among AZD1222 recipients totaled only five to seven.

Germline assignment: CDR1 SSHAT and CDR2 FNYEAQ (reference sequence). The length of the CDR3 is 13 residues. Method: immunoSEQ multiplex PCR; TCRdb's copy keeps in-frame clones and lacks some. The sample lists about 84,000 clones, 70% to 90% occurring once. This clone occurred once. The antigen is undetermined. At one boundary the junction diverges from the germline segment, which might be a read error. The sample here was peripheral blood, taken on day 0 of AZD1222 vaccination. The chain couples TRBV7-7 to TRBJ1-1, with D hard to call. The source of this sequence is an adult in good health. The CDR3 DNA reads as TGTGCTAGCAGCTCCGGGGTCCAAGGTGAAGCTTTCTTT. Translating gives CASSSGVQGEAFF.